This TCR beta chain is from a study of blood T cell repertoires in COVID-19 (dated by TCRdb to the early 2020s). With regard to the full study: Samples covering the acute and convalescent phases of COVID-19 were provided by collaborators in the United States, Italy and Spain. The samples were drawn from two sources: the first 160 participants of the ongoing ImmuneRACE study, and 1,200 or so subjects contributed by 6 global collaborators. Sample metadata almost always included a de-identified subject ID, COVID-19 status, age in years and sex. The prospective study material was composed of cDNA or gDNA derived from T cells, B-cell-depleted T cells, or PBMCs. The repertoires were made available in a free public database intended to serve as a resource for research on the immune response to SARS-CoV-2. Where available, HLA class I and class II types were taken from metadata supplied by the sample provider and were not determined by assay-based typing. The dataset comprised deeply sampled blood TCRbeta repertoires from subjects exposed to, actively infected with, or recovered from COVID-19. Overall results and qualifications from the work: How much clinical and demographic metadata was included differed by source and by participant, and the metadata was provided uncurated.

Concerning this clone: The specificity of this receptor is unknown. Within one base of it there is no much larger clone, and no base qualities were kept.

The immunoSEQ Assay, a bias-controlled multiplex PCR, was used to amplify TCRbeta CDR3 regions from genomic DNA. The original pipeline was this. The number of nucleated cells in each sample was estimated from the amplification of reference gene primers within the assay. Sequence reads were collapsed and filtered to measure the absolute abundance of every unique TCRbeta CDR3 rearrangement. Productive Simpson clonality was computed per sample as the square root of Simpson's diversity index over productive rearrangements. Sourced from immuneACCESS, this table was stored by TCRdb with only in-frame sequences that have V and J called. A share of the clones is absent; for the studies checked, an unresolved V gene accounts for under half, and the remainder has no known explanation. V, J and clone size were drawn from that table, and D and trimming were deduced from the DNA. Recorded for this sample are about 350,000 clones; roughly 86% of them occurred a single time. The ten largest make up 0.95% to 1.1% of the sample.

In the prospective study, participants were about 18 to 95 years old, resided in about two dozen geographic areas of the United States, and were enrolled through a virtual design. Cohort assignment in the prospective study relied on participant-reported clinical history from a screening survey and a study questionnaire. Exposed participants were defined as having been in contact with someone with a PCR-confirmed or clinician-diagnosed COVID-19 case within 2 weeks of study entry. In the prospective study, mobile phlebotomists collected whole blood, serum and a nasopharyngeal or oropharyngeal swab from each participant. Additional blood draws and questionnaires over an approximately two-month period could optionally be provided by prospective study participants. Before DNA extraction, blood samples from the prospective study were shipped at room temperature or frozen. Clipping removes 3 bases from V and 2 bases from J, with 7 as the unmatched junction base count. CDR1 and CDR2, per the germline V gene (reference sequence), are LNHDA and SQIVND. Its CDR3 holds 16 amino acids, cysteine through phenylalanine. Only the CDR3 part of the read is kept: 48 bases, read in frame from the first base.

This chain is built from TRBV19 and TRBJ2-7; 10 central bases correspond to TRBD2. The origin of this receptor is a woman aged 30 to 39 who had been exposed to COVID-19. Specimen: PBMCs or T cells enriched from blood (not recorded which). CDR3 region: CASSMLAGARTYEQYF. The DNA is as follows: TGTGCCAGTAGTATGCTAGCGGGAGCGCGTACCTACGAGCAGTACTTC. Reference TRBV19 and TRBJ2-7 proteins supply the regions before and after the CDR3; the full variable domain is: DGGITQSPKYLFRKEGQNVTLSCEQNLNHDAMYWYRQDPGQGLRLIYYSQIVNDFQKGDIAEGYSVSREKKESFPLTVTSAQKNPTAFYLCASSMLAGARTYEQYFGPGTRLTVT.